This T cell receptor (beta chain) was sequenced in a study of cytomegalovirus exposure and HLA in healthy donors. A multiplex PCR was run with 60 Vbeta primers and 13 Jbeta primers. Using immunoSEQ multiplex PCR, the repertoire was profiled, and TCRdb retains in-frame clones only, with some absent. Found here are approximately 200,000 clones, approximately 85% of them singletons; the top ten hold about 2.5%. The V gene end was trimmed by 8 bases and the J gene end by 1 base; junction bases not matched to a gene: 10. In germline, CDR1 is MNHEY, CDR2 SVGAGI. The length of the CDR3 is 15 residues. This clone appeared once. Its specificity is not known. The study's findings and limits: A missense variant in DCLRE1C was later tied to TCR beta V- and J-gene trimming.

The rearrangement joins TRBV6-5 to TRBJ1-1; 7 bases agree with TRBD1. The source of this sequence is a woman between 50 and 59 years old in good health and CMV-seronegative. The source material was PBMCs. CDR3 in amino acids: CASQDRRQGNTEAFF. CDR3 DNA sequence: TGTGCCAGCCAGGACCGACGACAGGGGAACACTGAAGCTTTCTTT.